The source of this T cell receptor (beta chain) is a study of neurological immune-mediated disorders. This clonotype occurred many times. V gave up 0 bases and J gave up 2 bases; unmatched junction bases: 8. The CDR3 sequence is 17 residues long. Germline-derived CDR1 and CDR2 are MNHNY and SVGAGI (reference sequence). Via MiXCR, TCRdb re-called the 5' RACE reads, giving one row per CDR3 protein. The table has roughly 39,000 distinct CDR3 sequences, 4.8% seen once. Sequencing was carried out using CD4+ T cells from blood. V and J are TRBV6-6 and TRBJ2-3; TRBD1 aligns across 7 bases. This TCR came from a man younger than 35 in good health. CDR3 bases: TGTGCCAGCAGTTACTCGATGGGACAGATGAACACAGATACGCAGTATTTT. It translates to CASSYSMGQMNTDTQYF.